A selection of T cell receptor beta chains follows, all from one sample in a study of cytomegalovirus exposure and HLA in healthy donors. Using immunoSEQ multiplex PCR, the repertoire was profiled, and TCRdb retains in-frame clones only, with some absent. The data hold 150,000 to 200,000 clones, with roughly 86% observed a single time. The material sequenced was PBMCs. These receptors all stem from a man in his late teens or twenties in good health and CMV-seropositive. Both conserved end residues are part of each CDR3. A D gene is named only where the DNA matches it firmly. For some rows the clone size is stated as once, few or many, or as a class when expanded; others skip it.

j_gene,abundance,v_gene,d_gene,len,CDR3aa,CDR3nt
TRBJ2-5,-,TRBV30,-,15,CAWSVRFGRAETQYF,TGTGCCTGGAGTGTACGATTTGGGCGGGCAGAGACCCAGTACTTC
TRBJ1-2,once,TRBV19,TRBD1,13,CASSSRQGSGYTF,TGTGCCAGTAGTTCCCGACAGGGTTCTGGCTACACCTTC
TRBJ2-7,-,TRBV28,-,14,CASRPTWSSYEQYF,TGTGCCAGCAGACCAACATGGAGCTCCTACGAGCAGTACTTC
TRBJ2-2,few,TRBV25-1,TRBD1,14,CASRHRGWGGELFF,TGTGCCAGCAGACACAGGGGGTGGGGCGGGGAGCTGTTTTTT
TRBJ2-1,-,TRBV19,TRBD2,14,CASSAGTNYNEQFF,TGTGCCAGTAGCGCCGGGACTAACTACAATGAGCAGTTCTTC
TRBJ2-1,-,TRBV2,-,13,CASRPTGSGEQFF,TGTGCCAGCAGGCCTACGGGGTCGGGTGAGCAGTTCTTC
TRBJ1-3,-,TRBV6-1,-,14,CASSEWGPGNTIYF,TGTGCCAGCAGTGAATGGGGGCCTGGAAACACCATATATTTT
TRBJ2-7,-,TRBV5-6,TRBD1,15,CASSLGGQGGVEQYF,TGTGCCAGCAGCTTGGGCGGACAGGGGGGTGTCGAGCAGTACTTC
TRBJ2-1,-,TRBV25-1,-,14,CASSEGSGYNEQFF,TGTGCCAGCAGTGAGGGGAGCGGCTACAATGAGCAGTTCTTC
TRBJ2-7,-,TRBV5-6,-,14,CASSLTGFSYEQYF,TGTGCCAGCAGCTTGACAGGCTTCTCCTACGAGCAGTACTTC
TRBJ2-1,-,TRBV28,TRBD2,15,CASSVAGGRGNEQFF,TGTGCCAGCAGTGTAGCGGGAGGGAGGGGGAATGAGCAGTTCTTC
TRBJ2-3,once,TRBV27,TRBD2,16,CASSSSTSGDSDTQYF,TGTGCCAGCAGTTCGTCGACTAGCGGGGATTCAGATACGCAGTATTTT
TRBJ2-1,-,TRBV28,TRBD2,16,CASSSIVTSGYNEQFF,TGTGCCAGCAGTTCCATTGTGACTAGCGGTTACAATGAGCAGTTCTTC
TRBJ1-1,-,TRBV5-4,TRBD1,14,CASSRTGGSTEAFF,TGTGCCAGCAGCAGAACAGGGGGCAGCACTGAAGCTTTCTTT
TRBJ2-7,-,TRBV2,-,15,CASSEGGARTYEQYF,TGTGCCAGCAGTGAGGGGGGGGCAAGGACCTACGAGCAGTACTTC
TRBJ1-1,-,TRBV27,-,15,CASSLPGQLWTEAFF,TGTGCCAGCAGTCTTCCGGGACAACTATGGACTGAAGCTTTCTTT
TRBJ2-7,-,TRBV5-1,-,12,CASSPGSYEQYF,TGCGCCAGCAGCCCAGGGTCCTACGAGCAGTACTTC
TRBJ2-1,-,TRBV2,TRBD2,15,CASSVPSGRGNEQFF,TGTGCCAGCTCGGTACCTAGCGGGAGGGGTAATGAGCAGTTCTTC
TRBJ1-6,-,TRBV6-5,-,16,CASSYSGGRRDSPLHF,TGTGCCAGCAGTTACTCGGGGGGTCGTCGGGATTCACCCCTCCACTTT
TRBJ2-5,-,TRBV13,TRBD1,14,CASSKRDSKETQYF,TGTGCCAGCAGCAAAAGGGACAGTAAAGAGACCCAGTACTTC
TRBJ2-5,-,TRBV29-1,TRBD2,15,CSVMLLAGGQETQYF,TGCAGCGTTATGTTACTAGCGGGAGGCCAAGAGACCCAGTACTTC
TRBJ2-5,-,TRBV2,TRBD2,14,CASRGGVSGGTQYF,TGTGCCAGCAGGGGGGGGGTCTCGGGAGGGACCCAGTACTTC
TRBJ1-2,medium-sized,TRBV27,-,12,CASREGTYGYTF,TGTGCCAGCAGGGAGGGGACGTATGGCTACACCTTC
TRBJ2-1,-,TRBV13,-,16,CASSGRQDSSYNEQFF,TGTGCCAGCAGCGGAAGACAGGATTCCTCCTACAATGAGCAGTTCTTC
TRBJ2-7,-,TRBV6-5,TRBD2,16,CASSYSSGGASYEQYF,TGTGCCAGCAGTTACTCGTCGGGAGGTGCATCCTACGAGCAGTACTTC
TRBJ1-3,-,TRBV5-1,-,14,CASSLDSSGNTIYF,TGCGCCAGCAGCTTGGATAGCTCTGGAAACACCATATATTTT
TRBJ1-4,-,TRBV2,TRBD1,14,CASSPPDRGEKLFF,TGTGCCAGCAGCCCCCCGGACAGGGGGGAAAAACTGTTTTTT
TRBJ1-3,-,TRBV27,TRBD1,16,CASSLAGQGAGNTIYF,TGTGCCAGCAGTTTAGCGGGACAGGGGGCTGGAAACACCATATATTTT
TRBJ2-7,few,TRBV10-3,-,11,CASADSYEQYF,TGTGCCTCCGCCGACAGCTACGAGCAGTACTTC
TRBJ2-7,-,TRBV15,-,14,CATSRAGGGYEQYF,TGTGCCACCAGCAGAGCTGGGGGCGGCTACGAGCAGTACTTC
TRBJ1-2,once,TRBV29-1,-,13,CSVDYGDFYGYTF,TGCAGCGTTGATTACGGGGACTTCTATGGCTACACCTTC
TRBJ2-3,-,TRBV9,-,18,CASSVEPGTGRSTDTQYF,TGTGCCAGCAGCGTAGAACCGGGCACAGGACGGAGCACAGATACGCAGTATTTT
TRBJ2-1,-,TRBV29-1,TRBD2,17,CSAGTNWGLAGNNEQFF,TGCAGCGCTGGAACGAACTGGGGACTAGCAGGGAACAATGAGCAGTTCTTC
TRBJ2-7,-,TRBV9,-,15,CASSVGSSTVYEQYF,TGTGCCAGCAGCGTAGGAAGTAGTACAGTCTACGAGCAGTACTTC
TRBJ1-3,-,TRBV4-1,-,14,CASSQDIGGNTIYF,TGCGCCAGCAGCCAAGATATCGGGGGAAACACCATATATTTT
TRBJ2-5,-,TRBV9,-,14,CASSVEGRRETQYF,TGTGCCAGCAGCGTAGAAGGCAGGCGAGAGACCCAGTACTTC
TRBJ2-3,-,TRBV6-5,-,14,CASTPTRSSDTQYF,TGTGCCAGCACCCCGACTAGATCCTCCGATACGCAGTATTTT
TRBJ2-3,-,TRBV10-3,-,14,CAISPAGGTDTQYF,TGTGCCATCAGTCCAGCGGGTGGCACAGATACGCAGTATTTT
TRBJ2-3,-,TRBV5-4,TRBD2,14,CASSVAGGADTQYF,TGTGCCAGCAGCGTGGCGGGGGGTGCAGATACGCAGTATTTT
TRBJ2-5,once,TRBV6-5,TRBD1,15,CASSSPSTGAETQYF,TGTGCCAGCAGTTCCCCTTCTACAGGGGCAGAGACCCAGTACTTC
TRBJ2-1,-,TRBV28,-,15,CASSPSGQLYNEQFF,TGTGCCAGCAGCCCATCGGGACAACTTTACAATGAGCAGTTCTTC
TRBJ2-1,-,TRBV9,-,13,CASSVGQYNEQFF,TGTGCCAGCAGCGTAGGACAGTACAATGAGCAGTTCTTC
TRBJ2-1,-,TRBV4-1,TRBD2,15,CASSGLAGDNNEQFF,TGCGCCAGCAGTGGACTAGCGGGGGACAACAATGAGCAGTTCTTC
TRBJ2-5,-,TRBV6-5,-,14,CASSLVGSPETQYF,TGTGCCAGCAGTTTAGTCGGGTCCCCAGAGACCCAGTACTTC
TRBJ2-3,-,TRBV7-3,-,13,CASSLFPADTQYF,TGTGCCAGCAGCTTATTCCCAGCAGATACGCAGTATTTT
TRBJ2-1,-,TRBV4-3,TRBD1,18,CASSRSPGGTGGWNEQFF,TGCGCCAGCAGCCGATCTCCGGGAGGGACAGGGGGATGGAATGAGCAGTTCTTC
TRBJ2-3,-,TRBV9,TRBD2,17,CASSFRTSGASTDTQYF,TGTGCCAGCAGCTTCCGGACTAGCGGGGCTAGCACAGATACGCAGTATTTT
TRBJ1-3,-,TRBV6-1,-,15,CASSQQDHSGNTIYF,TGTGCCAGCTCTCAACAGGACCACTCTGGAAACACCATATATTTT
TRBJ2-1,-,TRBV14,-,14,CASSQAGRYNEQFF,TGTGCCAGCAGCCAAGCAGGGCGTTACAATGAGCAGTTCTTC
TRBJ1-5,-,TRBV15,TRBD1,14,CATSRGQGLQPQHF,TGTGCCACCAGCAGAGGACAGGGATTACAGCCCCAGCATTTT